The sequence of this T cell receptor (beta chain) was determined in a study of OX40 agonist ivuxolimab in advanced cancers. Study at large: Earlier treatment with anti-PD-1, anti-PD-L1 or anti-CTLA-4 was permitted, and over 35% had received some.

The V and J ends lost 5 bases and 4 bases respectively, with 12 bases between them. In germline, CDR1 is GTSNPN, CDR2 SVGIG (reference sequence). The CDR3 has 14 residues. This clone occurred a few times. Profiled with immunoSEQ multiplex PCR; TCRdb holds only in-frame clones, not every one. The table has about 82,000 clones, about nine tenths seen once; the top ten hold roughly 0.37%. The chain combines TRBV30 with TRBJ1-6; the D gene is possibly TRBD1 (6 bases). The clonotype comes from an adult with an advanced solid tumor such as melanoma, head and neck, liver or kidney cancer. Sequences were derived from CD4+ or CD8+ T cells sorted from blood, sampled in a trial of the OX40 agonist ivuxolimab. The CDR3 DNA reads TGTGCCTGGTCCCGGGGGCAGTATAATTCACCCCTCCACTTT. Protein: CAWSRGQYNSPLHF.